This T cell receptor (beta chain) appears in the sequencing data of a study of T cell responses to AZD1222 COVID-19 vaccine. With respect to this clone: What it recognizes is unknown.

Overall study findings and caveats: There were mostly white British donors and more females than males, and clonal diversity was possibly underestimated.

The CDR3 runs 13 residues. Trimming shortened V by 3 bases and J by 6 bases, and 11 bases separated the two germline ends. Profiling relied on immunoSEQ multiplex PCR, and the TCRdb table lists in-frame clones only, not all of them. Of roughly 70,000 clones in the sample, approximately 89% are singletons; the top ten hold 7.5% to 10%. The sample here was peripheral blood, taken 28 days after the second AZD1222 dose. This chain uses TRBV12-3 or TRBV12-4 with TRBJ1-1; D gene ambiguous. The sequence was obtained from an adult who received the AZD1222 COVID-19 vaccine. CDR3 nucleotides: TGTGCCAGCAGTTTGGACGGGTGGGCTGAAGCTTTCTTT. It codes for CASSLDGWAEAFF.